This T cell receptor beta chain was identified in a study of cytomegalovirus exposure and HLA in healthy donors (dated by TCRdb to about 2017). With respect to the entire study: According to a later analysis, the approximately 130 validation repertoires were produced on the same platform as the 666 repertoires of the first cohort. The study was designed to test whether signatures of past pathogen exposure could be identified by cataloging public T cell receptors. In addition to the first cohort of roughly 670 subjects, a separate validation cohort of approximately 120 different subjects was used. To predict cytomegalovirus infection status, the study combined high-throughput TCR immunosequencing, statistical association of individual TCRs with disease status, and machine learning. Points the paper makes about the study in general: While some public TCRs were present in many individuals, most TCR sequences turned up only very rarely across donors. The study listed approximately 150 TCR beta chains as associated with cytomegalovirus. A later analysis lacked HLA typing for the validation cohort, so it scored co-occurrence in that cohort across all 120 or so repertoires. A later analysis found that TCRs clustered in the first cohort also tended to co-occur in the approximately 120 validation repertoires, with approximately 94% of cluster scores above 0. In vitro tests confirmed that a few of the cytomegalovirus-associated TCR beta chains recognize cytomegalovirus antigens. It was suggested by the authors that the approach could potentially be generalized to other disease states and immunological phenotypes. Cytomegalovirus status was reported to be diagnosed by the classifier with high specificity and sensitivity in both the original and validation cohorts.

The method was the immunoSEQ multiplex PCR assay. Turning to the authors' computational methods: A statistical classification framework was developed to diagnose cytomegalovirus status using the catalog of TCR beta chain sequences. What TCRdb holds here is the immuneACCESS table cut down to in-frame rearrangements. Part of the clones is not present; checked against another copy, under half of the missing clones reflect an unresolved V gene, and the others are unexplained. V, J and clone size are taken as reported in that table, and D and trimming were inferred from the DNA itself. A total of roughly 200,000 clones appear in this sample, about 81% of them only once. In total, the top ten clones hold 1% to 1.5% of the sample. V ends up 1 base short and J 6 bases short, with an unmatched junction base count of 4. Reading from cysteine to phenylalanine, the CDR3 counts 14 amino acids. Just the 42-base CDR3 DNA is kept, in frame starting at base 1. From a lookup of the germline V gene (reference sequence), CDR1 and CDR2 are SEHNR and FQNEAQ.

The donors belonged to the validation cohort of under 150 subjects, which was separate from the approximately 700-subject first cohort. With respect to this clone: Its cognate antigen has yet to be identified. No qualities accompany the bases; no much larger clone lies one base away.

The sequenced material came from PBMCs. Recombination joined TRBV7-9 with TRBJ1-2, and 8 bases in between align with TRBD1. This clonotype originated in a woman younger than 45 in good health and CMV-seronegative. The CDR3 here reads CASSLGQGADGYTF. The nucleotide sequence reads as follows: TGTGCCAGCAGCTTAGGTCAGGGGGCGGATGGCTACACCTTC.